Listed here are 14 T cell receptor beta chains from one sample, sequenced in a study of blood T cell repertoires in COVID-19 (TCRdb year 2020). The library was prepared using the immunoSEQ multiplex PCR assay. The immuneACCESS repertoire file appears here via TCRdb, limited to in-frame rearrangements. These files lack a portion of the clones; in checked studies, under half of the deficit traces to unresolved V genes, and the cause of the others is not known. This sample holds roughly 280,000 clones; 70% to 90% were observed only once. The ten largest make up approximately 11% of the sample. Input material: peripheral blood. The receptors were gathered from a woman aged 70-85 years with acute or convalescent COVID-19.

This clone was counted between two and nine times. The chain couples TRBV6-2 or TRBV6-3 to TRBJ1-1, with TRBD1 identical over 8 bases. V was pared by 4 bases and J by 0 bases, with 10 bases of the junction left unmatched. The CDR3 has 17 amino acids. Germline assignment: CDR1 MNHEY and CDR2 SVGEGT. CDR3 bases: TGTGCCAGCAGTTTCCAGGACAGGGCTCCTATGAACACTGAAGCTTTCTTT. Protein sequence: CASSFQDRAPMNTEAFF.

The V call is TRBV5-8, the J call TRBJ2-2; possibly TRBD1 for D (6 bases). V was clipped by 3 bases and J by 1 base, with 13 bases between them. Germline assignment: CDR1 SGHTS and CDR2 YDEGEE. The CDR3 length is 16 residues. The CDR3 sequence is CASSSAWGRNTGELFF. The CDR3 DNA reads as TGTGCCAGCAGCTCCGCATGGGGGCGGAACACCGGGGAGCTGTTTTTT.

The rearrangement links TRBV5-4 to TRBJ1-2; 9 bases are shared with TRBD1. Germline V gene sequence: CDR1 SGHNT, CDR2 YYREEE (reference sequence). The CDR3 spans 14 residues. The trim removed 2 bases at V and 2 bases at J, leaving 1 base unmatched. The CDR3 loop is CASSFTGGNYGYTF. CDR3 DNA: TGTGCCAGCAGCTTTACAGGGGGCAACTATGGCTACACCTTC.

V and J are TRBV7-2 and TRBJ2-3, with 8 bases lining up with TRBD2. The V segment lost 4 bases and the J segment 6 bases; nucleotides outside the gene matches: 6. The CDR3 is made up of 14 amino acids. Germline CDR1 is SGHTA and CDR2 is FQGNSA. CDR3 bases: TGTGCCAGCAGCTCACGGGGGGGGAGGGATACGCAGTATTTT. It yields the protein CASSSRGGRDTQYF.

The rearrangement uses TRBV3-1 (or the pseudogene TRBV3-2) and TRBJ1-2, with TRBD1 identical over 7 bases. CDR1 LGHDT and CDR2 YNNKEL come from the germline V gene (reference sequence). After removal of 2 bases from V and 7 bases from J, the junction contained 7 bases not matched to a gene. The CDR3 extends over 14 amino acids. CDR3 nucleotide sequence: TGTGCCAGCAGCCAATTGCTCGGACAGGCTGGCTACACCTTC. This sequence encodes CASSQLLGQAGYTF.

The chain combines TRBV28 with TRBJ2-2; the match to TRBD2 covers 10 bases. The V and J ends lost 6 bases and 0 bases, in that order; junction bases with no gene match: 7. CDR3 length: 17 residues. Germline lookup yields CDR1 MDHEN and CDR2 SYDVKM. The CDR3 DNA sequence: TGTGCCAGCAGCACACTAGCGGGGTACGCGAACACCGGGGAGCTGTTTTTT. It is translated as CASSTLAGYANTGELFF.

The chain couples TRBV19 to TRBJ2-7; TRBD2 matches at 10 bases. V lost 5 bases to trimming and J lost 0 bases; unmatched junction nucleotides: 13. This CDR3 spans 18 amino acids. Germline V gene sequence: CDR1 LNHDA, CDR2 SQIVND (reference sequence). The CDR3 DNA reads as TGTGCCAGTAGTCCCCAGGCCCTAGCGGGGGCGACCTCCTACGAGCAGTACTTC. This sequence encodes CASSPQALAGATSYEQYF.

This chain links TRBV28 with TRBJ2-7; 11 bases line up with TRBD1. The germline gives CDR1 MDHEN, CDR2 SYDVKM. The trim removed 5 bases at V and 7 bases at J, leaving 7 bases unmatched. The CDR3 has 14 residues. The chain's CDR3 is CASSTRTGGSEQYF. The CDR3 DNA reads as TGTGCCAGCAGTACCCGGACAGGGGGCAGTGAGCAGTACTTC. Filled out from reference TRBV28 and TRBJ2-7, the complete variable domain reads DVKVTQSSRYLVKRTGEKVFLECVQDMDHENMFWYRQDPGLGLRLIYFSYDVKMKEKGDIPEGYSVSREKKERFSLILESASTNQTSMYLCASSTRTGGSEQYFGPGTRLTVT.

This clone was observed a few times. The V call is TRBV10-3, the J call TRBJ2-1, with TRBD1 as a possible D gene (5 bases). The CDR3 contains 12 residues. In germline, CDR1 is ENHRY, CDR2 SYGVKD. V shed 3 bases and J shed 6 bases, with 6 bases lying between them. CDR3 sequence (DNA): TGTGCCATCAGTGAAGGGGCCAATGAGCAGTTCTTC. It encodes CAISEGANEQFF.

J is TRBJ1-5 and V is TRBV6-6; TRBD1 aligns across 9 bases. The CDR3 contains 13 residues. Trimming took 6 bases from V and 6 from J; bases not matched to a gene: 3. Looked up from germline, CDR1 is MNHNY and CDR2 is SVGAGI (reference sequence). The CDR3: CASRPGQGQPQHF. The CDR3 nucleotides are TGTGCCAGCAGACCGGGACAGGGTCAGCCCCAGCATTTT.

The chain has TRBV12-3 or TRBV12-4 and TRBJ1-2; 8 positions match TRBD1. The CDR3 runs 13 residues. V shed 11 bases, J shed 8 bases, and the junction held 13 bases outside the gene matches. CDR3 residues: CAARVVGTGGYTF. The CDR3 nucleotides read TGTGCCGCGCGGGTCGTGGGGACAGGCGGCTACACCTTC.

As for this clone: One end of the junction is discordant with germline, which a read error may explain. J is TRBJ1-6 and V is TRBV20-1, with D tentatively TRBD1 (6 bases). CDR3 size: 12 residues. Germline lookup yields CDR1 DFQATT and CDR2 SNEGSKA (reference sequence). The CDR3 region has the DNA TGCAGTGCTAGTCCAGGGGTTGACCTCGGGTACTTT. Its translation is CSASPGVDLGYF.

This clone was detected a few times. One junction end does not reproduce the germline sequence, and a read error may be involved. V is TRBV7-7 and J is TRBJ2-5, with 11 bases fitting TRBD2. The length of the CDR3 is 15 residues. The germline gives CDR1 SSHAT, CDR2 FNYEAQ (reference sequence). The CDR3 nucleotides read TGTGCTAGCAGCGATCTAGCGGGGGGACAAGAGACCCAGTACTTC. Protein sequence: CASSDLAGGQETQYF.

The chain is built from TRBV19 and TRBJ2-5, with 10 bases lining up with TRBD1. Germline V lookup: CDR1 LNHDA, CDR2 SQIVND (reference sequence). Trimming at V came to 5 bases and at J to 6 bases, leaving 6 bases not matched to a gene. There are 14 residues in the CDR3. The CDR3 here is CASSRQGAQKTQYF. The CDR3 DNA reads TGTGCCAGTAGTCGACAGGGGGCTCAAAAGACCCAGTACTTC.